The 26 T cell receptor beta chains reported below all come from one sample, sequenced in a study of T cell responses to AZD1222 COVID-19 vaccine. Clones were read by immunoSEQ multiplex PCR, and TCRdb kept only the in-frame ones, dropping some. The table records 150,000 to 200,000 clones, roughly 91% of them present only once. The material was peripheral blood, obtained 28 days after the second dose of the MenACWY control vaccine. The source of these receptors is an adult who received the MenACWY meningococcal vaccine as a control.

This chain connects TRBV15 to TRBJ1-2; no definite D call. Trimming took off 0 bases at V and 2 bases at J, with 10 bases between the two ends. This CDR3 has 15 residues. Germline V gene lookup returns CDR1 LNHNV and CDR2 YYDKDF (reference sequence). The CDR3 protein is CATSRDLSSNYGYTF. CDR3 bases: TGTGCCACCAGCAGAGACCTATCATCAAACTATGGCTACACCTTC.

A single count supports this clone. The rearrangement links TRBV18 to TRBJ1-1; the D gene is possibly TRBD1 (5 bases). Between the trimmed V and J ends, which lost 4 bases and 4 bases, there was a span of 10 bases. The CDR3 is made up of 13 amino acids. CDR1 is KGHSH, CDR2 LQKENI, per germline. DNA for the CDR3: TGTGCCAGCTCACGGGCCCAGGGCACTGAAGCTTTCTTT. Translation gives CASSRAQGTEAFF.

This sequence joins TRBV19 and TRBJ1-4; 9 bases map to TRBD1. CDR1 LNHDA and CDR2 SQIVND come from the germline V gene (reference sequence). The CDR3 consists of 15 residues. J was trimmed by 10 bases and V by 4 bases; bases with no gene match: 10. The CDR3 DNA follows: TGTGCCAGTAGTACGACGGGGACAGGGTTTGTAAAACTGTTTTTT. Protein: CASSTTGTGFVKLFF. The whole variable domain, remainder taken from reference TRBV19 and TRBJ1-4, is DGGITQSPKYLFRKEGQNVTLSCEQNLNHDAMYWYRQDPGQGLRLIYYSQIVNDFQKGDIAEGYSVSREKKESFPLTVTSAQKNPTAFYLCASSTTGTGFVKLFFGSGTQLSVL.

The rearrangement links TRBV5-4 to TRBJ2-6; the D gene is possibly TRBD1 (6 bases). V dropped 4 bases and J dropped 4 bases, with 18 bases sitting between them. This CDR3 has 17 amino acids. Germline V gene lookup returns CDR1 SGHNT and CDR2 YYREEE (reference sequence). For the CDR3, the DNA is TGTGCCAGCAGCATGGGACACCTTCTTGCAGGGGCCAACGTCCTGACTTTC. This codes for CASSMGHLLAGANVLTF.

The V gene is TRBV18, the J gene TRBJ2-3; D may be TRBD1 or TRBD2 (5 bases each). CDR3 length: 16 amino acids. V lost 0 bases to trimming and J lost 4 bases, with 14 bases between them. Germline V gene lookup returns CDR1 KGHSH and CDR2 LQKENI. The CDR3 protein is CASSPPGRGGSDTQYF. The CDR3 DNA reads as TGTGCCAGCTCACCACCAGGTAGGGGCGGGTCAGATACGCAGTATTTT.

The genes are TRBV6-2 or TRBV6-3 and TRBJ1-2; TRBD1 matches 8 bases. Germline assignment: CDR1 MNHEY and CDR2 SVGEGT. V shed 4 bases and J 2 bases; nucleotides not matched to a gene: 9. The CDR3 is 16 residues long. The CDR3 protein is CASSSSYGQGNYGYTF. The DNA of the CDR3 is TGTGCCAGCAGTTCCAGCTACGGACAGGGAAACTATGGCTACACCTTC.

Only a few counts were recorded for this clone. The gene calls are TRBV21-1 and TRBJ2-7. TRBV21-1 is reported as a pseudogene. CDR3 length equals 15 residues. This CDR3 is CASRLKGRFSYEQYF. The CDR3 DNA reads TGTGCCAGCAGACTGAAGGGACGGTTTTCCTACGAGCAGTACTTC.

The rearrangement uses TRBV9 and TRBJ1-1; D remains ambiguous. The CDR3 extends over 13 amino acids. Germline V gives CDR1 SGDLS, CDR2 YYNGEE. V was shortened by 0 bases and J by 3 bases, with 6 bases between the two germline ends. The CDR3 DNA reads TGTGCCAGCAGCGTAGAAACGTACACTGAAGCTTTCTTT. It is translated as CASSVETYTEAFF. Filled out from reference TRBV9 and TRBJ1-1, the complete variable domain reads DSGVTQTPKHLITATGQRVTLRCSPRSGDLSVYWYQQSLDQGLQFLIQYYNGEERAKGNILERFSAQQFPDLHSELNLSSLELGDSALYFCASSVETYTEAFFGQGTRLTVV.

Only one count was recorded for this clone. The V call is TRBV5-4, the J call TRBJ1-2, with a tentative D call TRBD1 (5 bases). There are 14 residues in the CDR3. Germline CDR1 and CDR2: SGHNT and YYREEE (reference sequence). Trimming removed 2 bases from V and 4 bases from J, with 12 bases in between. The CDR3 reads CASSFSTVGYGYTF. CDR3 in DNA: TGTGCCAGCAGCTTTTCGACAGTGGGCTATGGCTACACCTTC.

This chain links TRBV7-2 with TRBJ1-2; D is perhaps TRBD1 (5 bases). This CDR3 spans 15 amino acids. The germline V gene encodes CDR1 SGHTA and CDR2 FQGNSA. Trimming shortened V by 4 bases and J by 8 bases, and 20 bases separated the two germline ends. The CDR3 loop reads CASSSPSPGIKGYTF. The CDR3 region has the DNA TGTGCCAGCAGCTCCCCAAGCCCAGGGATTAAAGGCTACACCTTC.

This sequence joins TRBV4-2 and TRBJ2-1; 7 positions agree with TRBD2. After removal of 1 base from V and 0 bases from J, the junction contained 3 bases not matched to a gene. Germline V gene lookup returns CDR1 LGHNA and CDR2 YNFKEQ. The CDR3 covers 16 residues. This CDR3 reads CASSQGGGPSYNEQFF. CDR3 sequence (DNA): TGTGCCAGCAGCCAAGGGGGGGGACCCTCCTACAATGAGCAGTTCTTC.

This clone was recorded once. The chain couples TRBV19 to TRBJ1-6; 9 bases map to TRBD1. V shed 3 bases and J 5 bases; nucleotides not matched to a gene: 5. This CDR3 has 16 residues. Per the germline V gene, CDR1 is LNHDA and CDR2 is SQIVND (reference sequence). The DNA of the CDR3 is TGTGCCAGTAGTATTTCCGGGACAGGGAATAATTCACCCCTCCACTTT. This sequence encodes CASSISGTGNNSPLHF.

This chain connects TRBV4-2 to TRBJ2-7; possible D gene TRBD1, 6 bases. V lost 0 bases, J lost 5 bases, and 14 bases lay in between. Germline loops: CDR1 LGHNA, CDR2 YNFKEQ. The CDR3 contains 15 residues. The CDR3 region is CASSQDHRDEDEQYF. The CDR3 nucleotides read TGTGCCAGCAGCCAAGACCACAGGGACGAGGACGAGCAGTACTTC.

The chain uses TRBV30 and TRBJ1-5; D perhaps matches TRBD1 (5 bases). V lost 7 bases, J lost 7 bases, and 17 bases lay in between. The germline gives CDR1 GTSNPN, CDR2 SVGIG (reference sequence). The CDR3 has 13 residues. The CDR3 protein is CAFSPGTVQPQHF. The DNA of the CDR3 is TGTGCCTTTTCCCCAGGGACGGTACAGCCCCAGCATTTT.

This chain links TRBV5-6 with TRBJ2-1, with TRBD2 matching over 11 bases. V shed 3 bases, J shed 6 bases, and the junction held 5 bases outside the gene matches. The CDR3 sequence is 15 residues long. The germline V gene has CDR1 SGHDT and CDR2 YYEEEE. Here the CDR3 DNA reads TGTGCCAGCAGCTCACTAGCGGGGGCGATCAATGAGCAGTTCTTC. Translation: CASSSLAGAINEQFF.

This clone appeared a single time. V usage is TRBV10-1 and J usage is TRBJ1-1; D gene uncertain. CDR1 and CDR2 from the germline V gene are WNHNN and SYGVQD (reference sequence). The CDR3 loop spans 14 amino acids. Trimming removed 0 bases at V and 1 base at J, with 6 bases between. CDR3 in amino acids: CASSESTGNTEAFF. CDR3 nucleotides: TGCGCCAGCAGTGAGTCGACGGGGAACACTGAAGCTTTCTTT.

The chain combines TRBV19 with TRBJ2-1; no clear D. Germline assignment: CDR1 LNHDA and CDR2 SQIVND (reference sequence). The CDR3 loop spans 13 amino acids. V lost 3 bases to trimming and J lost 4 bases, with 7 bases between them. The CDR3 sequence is CASSIYPYNEQFF. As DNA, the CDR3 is TGTGCCAGTAGTATTTACCCTTACAATGAGCAGTTCTTC.

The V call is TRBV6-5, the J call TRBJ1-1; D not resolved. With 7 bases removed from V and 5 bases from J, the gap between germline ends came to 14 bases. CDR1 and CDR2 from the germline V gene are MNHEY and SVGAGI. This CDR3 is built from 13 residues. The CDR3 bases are TGTGCCAGCACCCGGATCCGGGATACTGAAGCTTTCTTT. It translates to CASTRIRDTEAFF.

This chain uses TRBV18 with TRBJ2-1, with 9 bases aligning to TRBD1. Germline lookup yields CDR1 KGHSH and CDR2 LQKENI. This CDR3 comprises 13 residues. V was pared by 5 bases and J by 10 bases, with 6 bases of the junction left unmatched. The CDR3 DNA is TGTGCCAGCTCAAGGGACAGGGTAGACGAGCAGTTCTTC. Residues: CASSRDRVDEQFF.

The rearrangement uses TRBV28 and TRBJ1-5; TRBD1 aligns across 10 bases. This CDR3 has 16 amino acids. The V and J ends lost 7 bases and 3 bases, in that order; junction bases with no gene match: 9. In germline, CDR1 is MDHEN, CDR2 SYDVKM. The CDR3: CASNDRDRGFNQPQHF. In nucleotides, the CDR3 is TGTGCCAGCAACGATAGGGACAGGGGTTTCAATCAGCCCCAGCATTTT.

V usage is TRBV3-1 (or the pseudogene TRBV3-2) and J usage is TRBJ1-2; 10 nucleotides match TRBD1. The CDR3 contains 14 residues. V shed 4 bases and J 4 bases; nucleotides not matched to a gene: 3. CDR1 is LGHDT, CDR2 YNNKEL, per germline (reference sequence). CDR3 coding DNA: TGTGCCAGCAGCCGACAGGGGGCAACCTATGGCTACACCTTC. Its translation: CASSRQGATYGYTF.

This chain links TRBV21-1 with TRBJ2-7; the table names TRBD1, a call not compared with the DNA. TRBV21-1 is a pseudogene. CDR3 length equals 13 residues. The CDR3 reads CASSPGARNEQYF. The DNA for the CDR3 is TGTGCCAGCAGCCCTGGGGCGAGGAACGAGCAGTACTTC.

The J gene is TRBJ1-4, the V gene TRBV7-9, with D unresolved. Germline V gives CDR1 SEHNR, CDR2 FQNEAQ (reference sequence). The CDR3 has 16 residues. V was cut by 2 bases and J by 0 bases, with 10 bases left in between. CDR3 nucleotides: TGTGCCAGCAGCTTAAACAGTCTTCCAACTAATGAAAAACTGTTTTTT. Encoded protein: CASSLNSLPTNEKLFF.

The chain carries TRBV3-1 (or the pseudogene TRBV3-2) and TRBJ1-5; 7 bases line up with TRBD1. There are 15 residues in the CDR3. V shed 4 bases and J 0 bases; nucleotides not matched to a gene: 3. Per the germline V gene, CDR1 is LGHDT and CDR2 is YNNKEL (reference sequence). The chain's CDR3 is CASSLGQASNQPQHF. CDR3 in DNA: TGTGCCAGCAGCCTTGGACAGGCTAGCAATCAGCCCCAGCATTTT.

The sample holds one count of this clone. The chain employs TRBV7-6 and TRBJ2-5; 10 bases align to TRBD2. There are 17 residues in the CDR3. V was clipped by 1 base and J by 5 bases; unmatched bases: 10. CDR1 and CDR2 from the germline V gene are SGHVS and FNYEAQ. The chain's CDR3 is CASSLDQRGGQRETQYF. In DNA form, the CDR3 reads TGTGCCAGCAGCTTAGACCAGCGGGGGGGCCAGAGGGAGACCCAGTACTTC.

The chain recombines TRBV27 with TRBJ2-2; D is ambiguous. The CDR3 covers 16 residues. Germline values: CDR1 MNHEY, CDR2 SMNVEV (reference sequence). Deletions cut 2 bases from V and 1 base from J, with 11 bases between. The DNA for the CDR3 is TGTGCCAGCAGTTTAAACCGAGCCTTGAACACCGGGGAGCTGTTTTTT. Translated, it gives CASSLNRALNTGELFF.